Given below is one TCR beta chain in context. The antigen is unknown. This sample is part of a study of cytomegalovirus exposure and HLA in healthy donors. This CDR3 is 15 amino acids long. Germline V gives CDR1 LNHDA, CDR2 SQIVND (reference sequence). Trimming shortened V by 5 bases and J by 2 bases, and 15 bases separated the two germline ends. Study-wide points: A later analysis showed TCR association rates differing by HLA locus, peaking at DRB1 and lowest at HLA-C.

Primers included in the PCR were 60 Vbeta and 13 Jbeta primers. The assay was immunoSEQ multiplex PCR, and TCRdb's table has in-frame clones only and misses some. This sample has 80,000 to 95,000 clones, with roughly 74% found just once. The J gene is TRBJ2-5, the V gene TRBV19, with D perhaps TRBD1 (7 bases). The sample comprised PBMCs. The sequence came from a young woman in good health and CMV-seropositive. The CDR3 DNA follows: TGTGCCAGTAGTCGGGATCAGGGGGGTCAAGAGACCCAGTACTTC. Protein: CASSRDQGGQETQYF.